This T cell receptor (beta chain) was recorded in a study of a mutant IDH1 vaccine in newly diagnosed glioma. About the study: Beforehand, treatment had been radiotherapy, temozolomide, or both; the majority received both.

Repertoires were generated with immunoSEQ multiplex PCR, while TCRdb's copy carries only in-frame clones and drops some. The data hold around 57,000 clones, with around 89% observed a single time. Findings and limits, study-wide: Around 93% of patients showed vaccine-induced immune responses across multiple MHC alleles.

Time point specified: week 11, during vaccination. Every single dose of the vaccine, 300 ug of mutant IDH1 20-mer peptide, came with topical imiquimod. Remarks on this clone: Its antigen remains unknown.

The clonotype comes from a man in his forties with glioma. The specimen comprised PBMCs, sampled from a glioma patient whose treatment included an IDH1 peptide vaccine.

In nucleotides, the CDR3 is TGTGCCAGCAGCTTAGAGGGTTCTACGCAGTATTTT. Amino acids: CASSLEGSTQYF. The chain is built from TRBV7-9 and TRBJ2-3; D remains ambiguous. V was pared by 1 base and J by 8 bases, with 7 bases between. There are 12 residues in the CDR3. Germline CDR1 SEHNR, CDR2 FQNEAQ (reference sequence).